This T cell receptor beta chain was retrieved from a study of T cells after somatic rescue of genetic block. This CDR3 region has 16 residues. CDR1 SGDLS and CDR2 YYNGEE come from the germline V gene. V dropped 4 bases and J dropped 2; count of bases not matched to a gene: 6. Sequencing used immunoSEQ multiplex PCR; TCRdb keeps in-frame clones, though not all of them. This table has about 67,000 clones, 92% appearing once. Source material: peripheral blood mononuclear cells (PBMCs). The sequence was obtained from a man aged 35-49 years. The rearrangement links TRBV9 to TRBJ2-3; TRBD2 agrees at 11 bases. CDR3 DNA: TGTGCCAGCAGCTCTGGACTAGCGGGTGTCACAGATACGCAGTATTTT. It translates to CASSSGLAGVTDTQYF. Full variable domain (outside the CDR3, taken from reference TRBV9 and TRBJ2-3): DSGVTQTPKHLITATGQRVTLRCSPRSGDLSVYWYQQSLDQGLQFLIQYYNGEERAKGNILERFSAQQFPDLHSELNLSSLELGDSALYFCASSSGLAGVTDTQYFGPGTRLTVL.